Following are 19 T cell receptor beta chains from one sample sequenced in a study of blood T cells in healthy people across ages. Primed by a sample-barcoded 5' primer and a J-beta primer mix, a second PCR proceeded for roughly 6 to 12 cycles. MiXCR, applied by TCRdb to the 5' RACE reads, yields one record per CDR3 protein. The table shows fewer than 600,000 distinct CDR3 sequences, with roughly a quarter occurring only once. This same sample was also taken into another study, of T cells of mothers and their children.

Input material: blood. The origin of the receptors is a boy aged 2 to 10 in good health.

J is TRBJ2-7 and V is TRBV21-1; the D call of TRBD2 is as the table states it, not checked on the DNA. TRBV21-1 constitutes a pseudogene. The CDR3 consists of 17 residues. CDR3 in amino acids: CASSKSAGGRRIYEQYF. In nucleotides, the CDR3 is TGTGCCAGCAGCAAGTCGGCCGGCGGTCGGAGGATATACGAGCAGTACTTC.

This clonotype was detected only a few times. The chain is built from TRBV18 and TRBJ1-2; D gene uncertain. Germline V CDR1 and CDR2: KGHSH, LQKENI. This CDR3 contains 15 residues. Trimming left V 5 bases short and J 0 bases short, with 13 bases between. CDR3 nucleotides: TGTGCCAGCTCAGACCGGACGGTCCCTAACTATGGCTACACCTTC. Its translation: CASSDRTVPNYGYTF.

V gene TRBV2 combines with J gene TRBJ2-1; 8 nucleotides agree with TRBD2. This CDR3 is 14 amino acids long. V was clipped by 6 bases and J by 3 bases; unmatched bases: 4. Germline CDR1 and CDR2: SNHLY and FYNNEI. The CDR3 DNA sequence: TGTGCCAGCAGACTAGCGGACCTCTACAATGAGCAGTTCTTC. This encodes CASRLADLYNEQFF.

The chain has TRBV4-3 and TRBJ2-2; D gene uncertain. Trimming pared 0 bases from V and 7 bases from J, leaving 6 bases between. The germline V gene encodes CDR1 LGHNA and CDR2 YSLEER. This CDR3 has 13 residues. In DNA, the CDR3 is TGCGCCAGCAGCCAAGATCTTAGCGGGGAGCTGTTTTTT. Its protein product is CASSQDLSGELFF.

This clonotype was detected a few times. CDR3 in amino acids: CASSFGIGAFDTQYF. CDR3 coding DNA: TGTGCCAGCAGTTTCGGAATAGGGGCTTTCGATACGCAGTATTTT. The chain is built from TRBV27 and TRBJ2-3; perhaps TRBD1 as D (5 bases). CDR1 is MNHEY and CDR2 is SMNVEV in the germline V gene (reference sequence). Trimming left V 3 bases short and J 6 bases short, with 16 bases between. This CDR3 spans 15 amino acids.

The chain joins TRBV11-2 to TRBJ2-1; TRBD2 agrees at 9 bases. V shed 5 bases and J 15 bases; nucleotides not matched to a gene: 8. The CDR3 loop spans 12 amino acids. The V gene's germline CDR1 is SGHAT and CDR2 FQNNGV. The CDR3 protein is CASSPAGTSPFF. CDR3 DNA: TGTGCCAGCAGCCCGGCCGGGACTAGCCCGTTCTTC.

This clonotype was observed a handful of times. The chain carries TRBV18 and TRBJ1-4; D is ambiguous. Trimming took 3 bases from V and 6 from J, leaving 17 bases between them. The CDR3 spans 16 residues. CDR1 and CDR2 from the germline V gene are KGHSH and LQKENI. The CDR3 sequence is CASSPLVESADEKLFF. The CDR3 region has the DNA TGTGCCAGCTCACCCTTAGTAGAGTCTGCGGATGAAAAACTGTTTTTT.

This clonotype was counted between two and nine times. This chain's CDR3 is CASSYHRGQDGYTF. The CDR3 DNA reads TGTGCCAGCAGTTACCACCGTGGACAGGATGGCTACACCTTC. V usage is TRBV6-6 and J usage is TRBJ1-2; 7 nucleotides match TRBD1. The germline CDR1 and CDR2 sequences are MNHNY and SVGAGI (reference sequence). The V segment lost 2 bases and the J segment 6 bases; nucleotides outside the gene matches: 6. The CDR3 runs 14 residues.

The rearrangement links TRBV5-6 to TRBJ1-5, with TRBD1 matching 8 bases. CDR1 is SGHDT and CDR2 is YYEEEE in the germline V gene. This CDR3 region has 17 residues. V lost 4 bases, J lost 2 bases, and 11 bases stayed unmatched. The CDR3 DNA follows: TGTGCCAGCAGCCCGAAAACCAGGGGGCTCGGCAATCAGCCCCAGCATTTT. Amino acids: CASSPKTRGLGNQPQHF.

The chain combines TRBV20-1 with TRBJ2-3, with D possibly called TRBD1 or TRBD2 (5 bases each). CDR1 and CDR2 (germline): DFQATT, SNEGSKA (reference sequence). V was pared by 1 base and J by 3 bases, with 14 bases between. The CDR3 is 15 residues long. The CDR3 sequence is CSARGGFRGTDTQYF. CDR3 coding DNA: TGCAGTGCTAGAGGGGGGTTTAGAGGAACAGATACGCAGTATTTT.

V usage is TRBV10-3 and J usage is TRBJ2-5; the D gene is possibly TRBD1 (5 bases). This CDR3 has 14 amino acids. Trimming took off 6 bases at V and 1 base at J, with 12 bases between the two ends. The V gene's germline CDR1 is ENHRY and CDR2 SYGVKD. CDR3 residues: CAISDSPLQETQYF. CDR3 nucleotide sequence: TGTGCCATCAGCGACAGTCCACTCCAAGAGACCCAGTACTTC.

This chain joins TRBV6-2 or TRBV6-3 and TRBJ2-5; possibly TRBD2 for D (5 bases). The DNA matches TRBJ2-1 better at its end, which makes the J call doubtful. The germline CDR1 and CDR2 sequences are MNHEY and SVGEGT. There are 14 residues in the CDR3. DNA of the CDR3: TGTGCCAGCAGTTACTCGATAGAGGGCTATGAGCAGTTCTTC. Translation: CASSYSIEGYEQFF.

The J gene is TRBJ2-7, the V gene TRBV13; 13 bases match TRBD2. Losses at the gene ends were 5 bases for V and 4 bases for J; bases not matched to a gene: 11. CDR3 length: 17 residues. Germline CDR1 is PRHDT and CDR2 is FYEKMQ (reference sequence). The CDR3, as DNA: TGTGCCAGCAGCCCTAGGACTAGCGGGAGTAAGGTTTACGAGCAGTACTTC. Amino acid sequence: CASSPRTSGSKVYEQYF.

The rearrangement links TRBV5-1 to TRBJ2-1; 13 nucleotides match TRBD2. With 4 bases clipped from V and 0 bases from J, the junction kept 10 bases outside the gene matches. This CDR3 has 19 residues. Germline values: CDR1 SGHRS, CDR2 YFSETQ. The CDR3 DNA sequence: TGCGCCAGCAGCGAGGGACTAGCGGGAACCCTGAGCTCCTACAATGAGCAGTTCTTC. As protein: CASSEGLAGTLSSYNEQFF.

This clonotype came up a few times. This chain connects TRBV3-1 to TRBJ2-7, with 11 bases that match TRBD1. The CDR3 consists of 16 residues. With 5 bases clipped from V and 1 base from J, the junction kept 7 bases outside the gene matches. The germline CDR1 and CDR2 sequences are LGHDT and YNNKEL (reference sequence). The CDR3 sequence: CASSSGQGARSYEQYF. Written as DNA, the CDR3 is TGTGCCAGCAGCTCCGGACAGGGGGCGCGATCCTACGAGCAGTACTTC.

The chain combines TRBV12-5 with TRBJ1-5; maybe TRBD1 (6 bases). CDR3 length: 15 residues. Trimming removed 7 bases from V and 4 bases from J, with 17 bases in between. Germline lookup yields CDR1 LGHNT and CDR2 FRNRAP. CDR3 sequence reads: CASALYRGLNQPQHF. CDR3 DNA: TGTGCTAGTGCCTTATATAGGGGGTTGAATCAGCCCCAGCATTTT.

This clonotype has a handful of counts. The CDR3 loop reads CASSSGAQETQYF. CDR3 DNA sequence: TGTGCCAGCAGTTCCGGAGCCCAAGAGACCCAGTACTTC. The chain employs TRBV7-9 and TRBJ2-5; no firm D call. CDR1 is SEHNR and CDR2 is FQNEAQ in the germline V gene (reference sequence). V was trimmed by 6 bases and J by 1 base, leaving 9 bases between them. This CDR3 has 13 residues.

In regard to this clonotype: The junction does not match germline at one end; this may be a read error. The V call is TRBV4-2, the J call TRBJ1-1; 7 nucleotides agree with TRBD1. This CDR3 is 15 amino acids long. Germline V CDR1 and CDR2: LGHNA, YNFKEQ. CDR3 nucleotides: TGTACCAGCAGCCAAGAAACAGGGGTTAACACTGAAGCTTTCTTT. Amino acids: CTSSQETGVNTEAFF.

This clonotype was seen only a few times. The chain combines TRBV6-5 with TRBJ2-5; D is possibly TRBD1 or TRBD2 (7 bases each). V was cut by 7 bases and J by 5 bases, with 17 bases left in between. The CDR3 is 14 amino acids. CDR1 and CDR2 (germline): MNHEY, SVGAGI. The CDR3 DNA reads TGTGCCAGCAATCAACAGGGGAGGGCTGAGACCCAGTACTTC. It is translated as CASNQQGRAETQYF.